The 32 T cell receptor beta chains below all came from one sample that was sequenced in a study of graft-versus-host responses after intestinal transplantation. Libraries were prepared by immunoSEQ multiplex PCR; TCRdb keeps only in-frame clonotypes and omits some of them. The repertoire includes tens of thousands of clones, roughly 89% of them detected once, and more than 0.075% sits in the top ten. These receptors' antigens are unknown. This specimen was unstimulated CD4+ T cells sorted from spleen or lymph node cells, taken before intestinal transplant. Receptors originate from a human donor who received an intestinal transplant.

This chain joins TRBV9 and TRBJ1-2; a weak D match, TRBD1 (6 bases). V lost 6 bases, J lost 2 bases, and 14 bases lay in between. The CDR3 sequence is 14 residues long. Germline CDR1 is SGDLS and CDR2 is YYNGEE. The CDR3 reads CASTVGDRNYGYTF. CDR3 bases: TGTGCCAGCACGGTCGGAGACAGGAACTATGGCTACACCTTC. The whole variable domain, remainder taken from reference TRBV9 and TRBJ1-2, is DSGVTQTPKHLITATGQRVTLRCSPRSGDLSVYWYQQSLDQGLQFLIQYYNGEERAKGNILERFSAQQFPDLHSELNLSSLELGDSALYFCASTVGDRNYGYTFGSGTRLTVV.

V gene TRBV4-1 combines with J gene TRBJ2-1; D possibly corresponds to TRBD2 (7 bases). The V gene's germline CDR1 is MGHRA and CDR2 YSYEKL. V dropped 6 bases and J dropped 4 bases, with 16 bases sitting between them. This CDR3 comprises 15 residues. CDR3 sequence reads: CASRSEGGAYNEQFF. CDR3 coding DNA: TGCGCCAGCAGATCCGAAGGGGGGGCTTACAATGAGCAGTTCTTC.

This clone was seen once. V gene TRBV19 combines with J gene TRBJ1-2; weak D call: TRBD1 (6 bases). The CDR3 consists of 14 residues. Between the trimmed V and J ends, which lost 3 bases and 4 bases, there was a span of 12 bases. Germline V gives CDR1 LNHDA, CDR2 SQIVND (reference sequence). The CDR3 spells CASSIRGRGYGYTF. The CDR3 coding sequence is TGTGCCAGTAGTATTCGTGGCAGGGGCTATGGCTACACCTTC. The full variable domain, its missing parts supplied by reference TRBV19 and TRBJ1-2, is DGGITQSPKYLFRKEGQNVTLSCEQNLNHDAMYWYRQDPGQGLRLIYYSQIVNDFQKGDIAEGYSVSREKKESFPLTVTSAQKNPTAFYLCASSIRGRGYGYTFGSGTRLTVV.

The CDR3 spells CASSQDPRQVRSSYEQYF. The CDR3 DNA is TGCGCCAGCAGCCAAGATCCCCGACAGGTTCGGAGCTCCTACGAGCAGTACTTC. The chain employs TRBV4-1 and TRBJ2-7, with D possibly TRBD1 on 6 matching bases. V was trimmed by 0 bases and J by 0 bases, leaving 18 bases between them. The CDR3 is made up of 18 amino acids. Germline loops: CDR1 MGHRA, CDR2 YSYEKL.

V usage is TRBV7-2 and J usage is TRBJ2-1; D possibly corresponds to TRBD2 (5 bases). The V gene's germline CDR1 is SGHTA and CDR2 FQGNSA. Trimming took off 4 bases at V and 0 bases at J, with 10 bases between the two ends. The CDR3 spans 15 residues. The CDR3 DNA reads as TGTGCCAGCAGCTGGACTTTGAGCTCCTACAATGAGCAGTTCTTC. Its translation is CASSWTLSSYNEQFF.

The V call is TRBV15, the J call TRBJ2-7; 7 bases align to TRBD1. Germline V lookup: CDR1 LNHNV, CDR2 YYDKDF (reference sequence). V lost 1 base to trimming and J lost 0 bases; unmatched junction nucleotides: 9. This CDR3 region has 17 residues. As DNA, the CDR3 is TGTGCCACCAGCAGAGCATCGGGACAGACCAGCTCCTACGAGCAGTACTTC. Protein: CATSRASGQTSSYEQYF.

The rearrangement joins TRBV13 to TRBJ1-2; 7 bases line up with TRBD1. The V and J ends lost 4 bases and 4 bases, in that order; junction bases with no gene match: 6. The CDR3 runs 14 residues. CDR1 is PRHDT, CDR2 FYEKMQ, per germline (reference sequence). CDR3 residues: CASSSLQGLYGYTF. In nucleotides, the CDR3 is TGTGCCAGCAGCTCCTTACAGGGGCTCTATGGCTACACCTTC.

The V gene is TRBV5-1, the J gene TRBJ2-6; 8 bases line up with TRBD1. V was clipped by 0 bases and J by 2 bases; unmatched bases: 4. Germline-derived CDR1 and CDR2 are SGHRS and YFSETQ. This CDR3 is 17 amino acids long. The CDR3: CASSLVTGGPGANVLTF. The DNA for the CDR3 is TGCGCCAGCAGCTTGGTTACAGGGGGACCTGGGGCCAACGTCCTGACTTTC.

V usage is TRBV10-3 and J usage is TRBJ2-5; 10 bases fit TRBD2. This CDR3 region has 16 residues. Germline V lookup: CDR1 ENHRY, CDR2 SYGVKD. After removal of 2 bases from V and 2 bases from J, the junction contained 5 bases not matched to a gene. The CDR3 coding sequence is TGTGCCATCAGTGAGGGGAGACTAGCGGGTCAAGAGACCCAGTACTTC. Amino acid sequence: CAISEGRLAGQETQYF.

The V gene is TRBV21-1, the J gene TRBJ1-2; the DNA was not compared with TRBD1, the D call given in the table. TRBV21-1 is a pseudogene. The CDR3 runs to 13 residues. The CDR3 sequence: CASSKEGVFGYTF. The CDR3 DNA reads as TGTGCCAGCAGCAAAGAAGGGGTATTTGGCTACACCTTC.

V usage is TRBV7-2 and J usage is TRBJ1-2, with TRBD1 matching 8 bases. V lost 5 bases, J lost 5 bases, and 10 bases stayed unmatched. Germline CDR1 reads SGHTA; CDR2 reads FQGNSA. The CDR3 consists of 15 residues. CDR3 DNA sequence: TGTGCCAGCAGCACCGGGACAGGCCCGTCGTATGGCTACACCTTC. Its translation: CASSTGTGPSYGYTF.

The rearrangement uses TRBV29-1 and TRBJ2-5, with 10 bases that match TRBD2. V shed 3 bases, J shed 5 bases, and the junction held 9 bases outside the gene matches. The V gene's germline CDR1 is SQVTM and CDR2 ANQGSEA. This CDR3 has 15 amino acids. The CDR3 sequence: CSVEQAGGFRETQYF. The CDR3 bases are TGCAGCGTTGAGCAAGCGGGGGGGTTTCGTGAGACCCAGTACTTC.

This sequence joins TRBV18 and TRBJ1-1; D is unclear. The germline V gene encodes CDR1 KGHSH and CDR2 LQKENI. This CDR3 region has 13 residues. V was shortened by 3 bases and J by 8 bases, with 13 bases between the two germline ends. CDR3 loop: CASSPLKEKEAFF. The CDR3 nucleotides are TGTGCCAGCTCACCGCTGAAGGAGAAGGAAGCTTTCTTT.

CDR3 nucleotides: TGTGCCACCAGCAGAGCCCCGACAGGGTGGCCCGGGTTGGATGAAAAACTGTTTTTT. It translates to CATSRAPTGWPGLDEKLFF. This chain links TRBV15 with TRBJ1-4; 7 nucleotides agree with TRBD1. The CDR3 has 19 amino acids. V lost 1 base and J lost 6; bases outside the gene matches: 17. Germline lookup yields CDR1 LNHNV and CDR2 YYDKDF (reference sequence).

The V and J genes are TRBV9 and TRBJ2-1; D is perhaps TRBD2 (5 bases). The V end was cut by 0 bases, the J end by 5 bases, with 12 bases between. Germline CDR1 is SGDLS and CDR2 is YYNGEE. CDR3 size: 15 residues. CDR3 amino acids: CASSVETPGNNEQFF. As DNA, the CDR3 is TGTGCCAGCAGCGTAGAGACCCCGGGAAACAATGAGCAGTTCTTC.

The gene calls are TRBV19 and TRBJ2-1; D may be TRBD2 (5 bases). The germline CDR1 and CDR2 sequences are LNHDA and SQIVND (reference sequence). The CDR3 sequence is 14 residues long. V lost 3 bases to trimming and J lost 0 bases, with 6 bases between them. In nucleotides, the CDR3 is TGTGCCAGTAGTATTACTAGCTCCTACAATGAGCAGTTCTTC. Translating it yields CASSITSSYNEQFF.

This sequence joins TRBV9 and TRBJ2-3, with 12 nucleotides matching TRBD2. The V gene's germline CDR1 is SGDLS and CDR2 YYNGEE. CDR3 length equals 15 residues. Trimming at V came to 1 base and at J to 4 bases, leaving 1 base not matched to a gene. CDR3 region: CASSVLAGGPDTQYF. The CDR3, as DNA: TGTGCCAGCAGCGTACTAGCGGGGGGGCCAGATACGCAGTATTTT.

The chain has TRBV6-1 and TRBJ1-2; 8 nucleotides match TRBD1. CDR1 is MNHNS, CDR2 SASEGT, per germline. The length of the CDR3 is 13 residues. The junction had 4 bases not matched to a gene; V was cut back by 10 bases and J by 0 bases. CDR3 nucleotides: TGTGCCACTCTGACAGGGGCTAACTATGGCTACACCTTC. Translated: CATLTGANYGYTF.

This chain connects TRBV11-3 to TRBJ1-4; unclear D gene. CDR3 length: 13 residues. Germline-derived CDR1 and CDR2 are SGHNT and YENEEA. V was clipped by 5 bases and J by 5 bases, with 9 bases between them. Here the CDR3 reads CASSALMNEKLFF. CDR3 DNA sequence: TGTGCCAGCAGCGCGCTGATGAATGAAAAACTGTTTTTT.

The chain employs TRBV11-3 and TRBJ1-6; no clear D. This CDR3 comprises 14 residues. CDR1 is SGHNT, CDR2 YENEEA, per germline. Trimming took off 1 base at V and 9 bases at J, with 10 bases between the two ends. Here the CDR3 DNA reads TGTGCCAGCAGCTTAGCCCGGGGATCTTCACCCCTCCACTTT. It translates to CASSLARGSSPLHF.

The chain joins TRBV14 to TRBJ2-5; D gene uncertain. Germline loops: CDR1 SGHDN, CDR2 FVKESK. This CDR3 has 12 residues. The V and J ends lost 4 bases and 2 bases respectively, with 5 bases between them. The DNA for the CDR3 is TGTGCCAGCAGCCTGAGGCAAGAGACCCAGTACTTC. It encodes CASSLRQETQYF.

The chain links TRBV5-1 to TRBJ2-5; 11 positions match TRBD1. The CDR3 is 17 amino acids. The ends lost 0 bases at V and 2 bases at J; junction bases unmatched: 6. In germline, CDR1 is SGHRS, CDR2 YFSETQ. The CDR3 DNA sequence: TGCGCCAGCAGCTTGGCCCCGGGACAGGGGGATCAAGAGACCCAGTACTTC. It translates to CASSLAPGQGDQETQYF.

V usage is TRBV5-1 and J usage is TRBJ2-5; no definite D call. CDR1 is SGHRS and CDR2 is YFSETQ in the germline V gene. The CDR3 consists of 13 residues. V lost 4 bases to trimming and J lost 5 bases, with 12 bases between them. Here the CDR3 DNA reads TGCGCCAGCAGCCCCCCTCCTTCTGAGACCCAGTACTTC. Translated: CASSPPPSETQYF.

The rearrangement links TRBV7-9 to TRBJ1-1; 8 nucleotides match TRBD1. Germline V gene sequence: CDR1 SEHNR, CDR2 FQNEAQ (reference sequence). The CDR3 loop spans 18 amino acids. Trimming took 0 bases from V and 5 from J; bases not matched to a gene: 14. The CDR3 nucleotides are TGTGCCAGCAGCTTAGCTTTATCCCAGGGGGCGCTTGGAACTGAAGCTTTCTTT. This encodes CASSLALSQGALGTEAFF.

Concerning this clone: Other DNA sequences in this specimen translate into the identical CDR3. The chain links TRBV4-1 to TRBJ2-2; TRBD2 is a possible D gene (6 bases). The CDR3 loop spans 14 amino acids. Germline CDR1 reads MGHRA; CDR2 reads YSYEKL. V was trimmed by 5 bases and J by 7 bases, leaving 14 bases between them. CDR3 region: CASSTPTGVGELFF. The CDR3 region has the DNA TGCGCCAGCAGCACCCCTACGGGGGTCGGGGAGCTGTTTTTT.

This clone was seen only once. The chain recombines TRBV29-1 with TRBJ1-2, with no clear D. V lost 4 bases and J lost 4, with 10 bases in between. Germline V CDR1 and CDR2: SQVTM, ANQGSEA. The CDR3 runs 12 residues. CDR3 sequence (DNA): TGCAGCGTTGGACTTTCCCTCTATGGCTACACCTTC. Its translation is CSVGLSLYGYTF.

The chain links TRBV2 to TRBJ1-1, with no clear D. The CDR3 sequence is 12 residues long. Between the trimmed V and J ends, which lost 6 bases and 5 bases, there was a span of 10 bases. Germline CDR1 and CDR2: SNHLY and FYNNEI. The CDR3 loop reads CASRVQMTEAFF. The DNA of the CDR3 is TGTGCCAGCAGGGTACAAATGACTGAAGCTTTCTTT.

The chain combines TRBV7-9 with TRBJ2-3; D call uncertain. In germline, CDR1 is SEHNR, CDR2 FQNEAQ (reference sequence). The CDR3 contains 14 residues. Trimming left V 5 bases short and J 3 bases short, with 12 bases between. CDR3 in amino acids: CASSLRLGTDTQYF. The DNA for the CDR3 is TGTGCCAGCAGCCTCCGACTTGGGACAGATACGCAGTATTTT.

This chain connects TRBV6-6 to TRBJ2-1; D uncertain. The CDR3 has 13 residues. Germline V lookup: CDR1 MNHNY, CDR2 SVGAGI (reference sequence). V lost 2 bases, J lost 9 bases, and 11 bases lay in between. The CDR3 sequence is CASSYTHNPEQFF. The DNA of the CDR3 is TGTGCCAGCAGTTACACCCACAACCCTGAGCAGTTCTTC.

V usage is TRBV5-1 and J usage is TRBJ2-6; possibly TRBD1 for D (6 bases). Germline-derived CDR1 and CDR2 are SGHRS and YFSETQ. Trimming left V 4 bases short and J 0 bases short, with 11 bases between. The CDR3 sequence is 16 residues long. The DNA of the CDR3 is TGCGCCAGCAGCCCTCAGGGGTTCTCTGGGGCCAACGTCCTGACTTTC. Translation gives CASSPQGFSGANVLTF.

This clone appeared a few times. This rearrangement joins TRBV10-2 to TRBJ1-5; tentatively, D is TRBD1 (6 bases). Deletions cut 6 bases from V and 5 bases from J, with 8 bases between. Per germline, CDR1 WSHSY and CDR2 SAAADI. The CDR3 is made up of 12 amino acids. The CDR3 spells CASRKGDQPQHF. The DNA for the CDR3 is TGCGCCAGCAGGAAGGGGGATCAGCCCCAGCATTTT.

The J gene is TRBJ2-7, the V gene TRBV9; D may be TRBD2 (5 bases). CDR3 length equals 15 residues. V was clipped by 4 bases and J by 2 bases, with 16 bases between them. Germline lookup yields CDR1 SGDLS and CDR2 YYNGEE. The CDR3 DNA sequence: TGTGCCAGCAGCCCCCTAGCCGACTCGCCCTACGAGCAGTACTTC. Its translation is CASSPLADSPYEQYF.